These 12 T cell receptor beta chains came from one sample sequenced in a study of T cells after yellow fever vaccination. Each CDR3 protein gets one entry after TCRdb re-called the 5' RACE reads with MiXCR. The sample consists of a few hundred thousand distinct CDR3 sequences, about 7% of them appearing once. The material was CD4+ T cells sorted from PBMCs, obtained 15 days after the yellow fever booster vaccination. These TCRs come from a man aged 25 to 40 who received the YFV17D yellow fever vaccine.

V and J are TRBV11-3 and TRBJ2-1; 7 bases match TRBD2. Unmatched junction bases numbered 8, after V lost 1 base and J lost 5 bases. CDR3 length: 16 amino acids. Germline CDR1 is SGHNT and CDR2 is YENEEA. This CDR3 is CASSLGRGLADNEQFF. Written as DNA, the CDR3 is TGTGCCAGCAGCTTAGGCCGTGGGCTAGCGGACAATGAGCAGTTCTTC.

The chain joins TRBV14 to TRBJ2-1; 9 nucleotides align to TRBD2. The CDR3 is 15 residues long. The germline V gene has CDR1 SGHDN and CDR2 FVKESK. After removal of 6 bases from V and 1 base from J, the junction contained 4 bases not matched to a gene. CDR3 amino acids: CASRSTSGSYNEQFF. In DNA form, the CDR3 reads TGTGCCAGCAGATCGACTAGCGGATCCTACAATGAGCAGTTCTTC.

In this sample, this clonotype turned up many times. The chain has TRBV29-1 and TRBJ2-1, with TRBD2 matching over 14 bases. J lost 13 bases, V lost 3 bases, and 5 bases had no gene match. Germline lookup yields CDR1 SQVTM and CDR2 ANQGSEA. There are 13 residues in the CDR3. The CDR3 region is CSVDVTSGRVQFF. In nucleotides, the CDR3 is TGCAGCGTTGACGTGACTAGCGGGAGGGTTCAGTTCTTC.

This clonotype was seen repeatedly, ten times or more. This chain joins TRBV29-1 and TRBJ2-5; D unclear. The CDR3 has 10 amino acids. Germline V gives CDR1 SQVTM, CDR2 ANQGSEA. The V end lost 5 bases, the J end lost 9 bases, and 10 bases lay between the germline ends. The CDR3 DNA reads TGCAGCGTTTTAGTTCTGGCCCAGTACTTC. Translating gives CSVLVLAQYF.

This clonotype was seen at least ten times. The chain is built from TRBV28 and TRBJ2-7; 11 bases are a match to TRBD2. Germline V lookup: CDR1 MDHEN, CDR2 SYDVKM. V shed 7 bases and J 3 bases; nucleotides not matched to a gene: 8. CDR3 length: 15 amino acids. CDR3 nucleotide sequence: TGTGCCAGCATCCTCGGGACTAGCGGAGACTACGAGCAGTACTTC. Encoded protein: CASILGTSGDYEQYF.

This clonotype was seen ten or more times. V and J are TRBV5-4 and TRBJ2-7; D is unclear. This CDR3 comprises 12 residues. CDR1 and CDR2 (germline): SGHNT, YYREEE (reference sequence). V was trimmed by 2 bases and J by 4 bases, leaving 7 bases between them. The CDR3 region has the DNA TGTGCCAGCAGCTTTTCAGGTTACGAGCAGTACTTC. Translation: CASSFSGYEQYF.

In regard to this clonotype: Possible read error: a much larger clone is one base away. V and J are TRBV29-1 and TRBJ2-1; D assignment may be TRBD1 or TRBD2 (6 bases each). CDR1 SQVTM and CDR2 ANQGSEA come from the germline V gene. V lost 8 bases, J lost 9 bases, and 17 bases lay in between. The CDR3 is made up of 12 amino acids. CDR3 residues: CSSRGGSSEQFF. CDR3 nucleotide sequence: TGCAGCTCAAGAGGGGGGTCTAGTGAGCAGTTCTTC.

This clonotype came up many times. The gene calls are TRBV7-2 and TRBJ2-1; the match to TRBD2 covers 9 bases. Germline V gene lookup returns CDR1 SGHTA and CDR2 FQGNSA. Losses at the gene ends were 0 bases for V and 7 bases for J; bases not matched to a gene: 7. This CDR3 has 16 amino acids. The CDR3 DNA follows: TGTGCCAGCAGCTTAGCCGGTCTAGCGGGATGGAATGAGCAGTTCTTC. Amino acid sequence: CASSLAGLAGWNEQFF.

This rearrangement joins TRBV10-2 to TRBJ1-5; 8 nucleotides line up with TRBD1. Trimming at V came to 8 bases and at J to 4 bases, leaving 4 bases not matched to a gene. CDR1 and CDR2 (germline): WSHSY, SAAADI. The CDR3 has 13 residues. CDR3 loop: CASGDRKNQPQHF. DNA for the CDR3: TGCGCCAGCGGGGACAGGAAAAATCAGCCCCAGCATTTT.

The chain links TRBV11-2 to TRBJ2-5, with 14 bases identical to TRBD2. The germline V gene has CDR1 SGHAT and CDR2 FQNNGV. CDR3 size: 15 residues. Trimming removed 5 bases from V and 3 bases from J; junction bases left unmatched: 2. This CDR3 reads CASSRGLAGEETQYF. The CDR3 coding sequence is TGTGCCAGCAGCAGGGGACTAGCGGGAGAAGAGACCCAGTACTTC.

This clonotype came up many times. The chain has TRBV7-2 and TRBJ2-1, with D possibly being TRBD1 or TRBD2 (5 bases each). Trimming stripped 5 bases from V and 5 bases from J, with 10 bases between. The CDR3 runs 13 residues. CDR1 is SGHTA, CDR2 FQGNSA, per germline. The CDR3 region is CASSTGPNNEQFF. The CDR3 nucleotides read TGTGCCAGCAGCACGGGGCCAAACAATGAGCAGTTCTTC.

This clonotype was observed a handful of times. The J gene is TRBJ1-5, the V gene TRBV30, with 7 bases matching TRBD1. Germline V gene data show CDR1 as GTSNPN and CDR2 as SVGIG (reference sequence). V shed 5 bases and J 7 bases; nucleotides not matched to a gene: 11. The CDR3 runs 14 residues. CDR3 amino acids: CAWEPGQEGQPQHF. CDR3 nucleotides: TGTGCCTGGGAACCCGGACAGGAAGGGCAGCCCCAGCATTTT.